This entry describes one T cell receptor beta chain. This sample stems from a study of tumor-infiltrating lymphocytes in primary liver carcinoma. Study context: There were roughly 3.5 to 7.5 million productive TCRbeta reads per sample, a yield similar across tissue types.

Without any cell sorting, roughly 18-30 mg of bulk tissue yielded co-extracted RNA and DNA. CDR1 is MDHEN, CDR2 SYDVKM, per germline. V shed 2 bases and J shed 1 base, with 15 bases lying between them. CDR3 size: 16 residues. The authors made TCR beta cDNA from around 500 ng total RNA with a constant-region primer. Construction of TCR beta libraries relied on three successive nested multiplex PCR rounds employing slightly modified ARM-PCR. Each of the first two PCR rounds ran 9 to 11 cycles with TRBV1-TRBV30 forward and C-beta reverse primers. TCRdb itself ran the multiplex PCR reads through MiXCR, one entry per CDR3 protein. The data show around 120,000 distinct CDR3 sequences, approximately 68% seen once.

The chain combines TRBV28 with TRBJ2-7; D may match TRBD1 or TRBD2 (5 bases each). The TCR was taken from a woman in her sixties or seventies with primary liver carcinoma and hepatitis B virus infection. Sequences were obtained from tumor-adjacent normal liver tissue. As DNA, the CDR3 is TGTGCCAGCAGTTTAACCGGGACGACCGGATCCTACGAGCAGTACTTC. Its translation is CASSLTGTTGSYEQYF.